This TCR beta chain was recorded in a study of blood T cell repertoires in COVID-19. Study overall: T cells, B-cell-depleted T cells, or PBMCs supplied cDNA or gDNA.

Comment on this clone: Other DNA variants within this sample encode the same CDR3.

In the original processing: Nucleated cell counts were estimated from reference gene primer amplification. Data came from immunoSEQ multiplex PCR; TCRdb stores just in-frame clones and leaves some out. V, J and clone size derive from that table, while D and trimming were established from the DNA sequence. The sample consists of about 170,000 clones, approximately 90% of them appearing once. The CDR3 totals 14 residues. With 2 bases clipped from V and 3 bases from J, the junction kept 1 base outside the gene matches. The germline V gene has CDR1 SGDLS and CDR2 YYNGEE. This receptor was taken from a man over 45 who had recovered from COVID-19. The material sequenced was peripheral blood. The chain combines TRBV9 with TRBJ2-3; 9 nucleotides agree with TRBD1. The CDR3 DNA follows: TGTGCCAGCAGCGTCGGACAGGGGACAGATACGCAGTATTTT. This gives the protein CASSVGQGTDTQYF.